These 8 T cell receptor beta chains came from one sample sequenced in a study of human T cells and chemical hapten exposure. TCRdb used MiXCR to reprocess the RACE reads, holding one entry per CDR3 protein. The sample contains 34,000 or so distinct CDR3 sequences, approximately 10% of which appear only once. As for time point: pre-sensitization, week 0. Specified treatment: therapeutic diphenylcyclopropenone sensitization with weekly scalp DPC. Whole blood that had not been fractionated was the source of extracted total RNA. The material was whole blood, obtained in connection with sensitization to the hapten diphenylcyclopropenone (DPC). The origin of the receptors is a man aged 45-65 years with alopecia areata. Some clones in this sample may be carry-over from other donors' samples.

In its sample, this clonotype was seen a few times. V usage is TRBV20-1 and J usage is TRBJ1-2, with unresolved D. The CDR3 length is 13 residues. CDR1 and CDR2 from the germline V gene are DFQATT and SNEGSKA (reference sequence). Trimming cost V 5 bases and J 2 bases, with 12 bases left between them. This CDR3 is CSAEPEPNYGYTF. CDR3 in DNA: TGCAGTGCTGAACCGGAACCGAACTATGGCTACACCTTC.

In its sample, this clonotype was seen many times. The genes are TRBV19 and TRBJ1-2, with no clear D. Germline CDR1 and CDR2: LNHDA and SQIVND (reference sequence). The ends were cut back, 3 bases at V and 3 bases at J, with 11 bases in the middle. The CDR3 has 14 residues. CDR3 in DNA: TGTGCCAGTAGTATCAGAAGGACGGACTATGGCTACACCTTC. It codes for CASSIRRTDYGYTF. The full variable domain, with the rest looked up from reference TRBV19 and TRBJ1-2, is DGGITQSPKYLFRKEGQNVTLSCEQNLNHDAMYWYRQDPGQGLRLIYYSQIVNDFQKGDIAEGYSVSREKKESFPLTVTSAQKNPTAFYLCASSIRRTDYGYTFGSGTRLTVV.

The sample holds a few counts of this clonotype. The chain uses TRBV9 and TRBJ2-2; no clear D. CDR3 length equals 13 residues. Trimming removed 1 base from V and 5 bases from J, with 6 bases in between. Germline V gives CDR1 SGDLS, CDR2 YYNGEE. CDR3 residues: CASSVRTTGELFF. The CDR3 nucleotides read TGTGCCAGCAGCGTACGCACAACCGGGGAGCTGTTTTTT. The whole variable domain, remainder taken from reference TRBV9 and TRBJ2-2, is DSGVTQTPKHLITATGQRVTLRCSPRSGDLSVYWYQQSLDQGLQFLIQYYNGEERAKGNILERFSAQQFPDLHSELNLSSLELGDSALYFCASSVRTTGELFFGEGSRLTVL.

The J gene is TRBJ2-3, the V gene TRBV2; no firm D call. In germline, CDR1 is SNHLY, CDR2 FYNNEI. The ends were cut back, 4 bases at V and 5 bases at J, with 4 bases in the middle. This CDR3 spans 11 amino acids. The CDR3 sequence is CASSVIDTQYF. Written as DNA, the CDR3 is TGTGCCAGCAGTGTAATAGATACGCAGTATTTT.

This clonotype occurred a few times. The chain's CDR3 is CASSPPSYEQYF. CDR3 coding DNA: TGCGCCAGCAGCCCCCCGAGCTACGAGCAGTACTTC. This chain uses TRBV5-1 with TRBJ2-7, with unresolved D. The CDR3 totals 12 residues. CDR1 SGHRS and CDR2 YFSETQ come from the germline V gene. Trimming removed 4 bases from V and 3 bases from J, with 8 bases in between.

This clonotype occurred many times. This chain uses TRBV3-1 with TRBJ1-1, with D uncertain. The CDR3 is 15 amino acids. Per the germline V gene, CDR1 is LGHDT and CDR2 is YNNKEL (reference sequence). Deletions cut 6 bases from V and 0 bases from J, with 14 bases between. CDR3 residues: CASRAGGRMNTEAFF. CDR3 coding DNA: TGTGCCAGCAGGGCAGGAGGGAGGATGAACACTGAAGCTTTCTTT. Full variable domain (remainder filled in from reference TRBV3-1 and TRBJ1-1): DTAVSQTPKYLVTQMGNDKSIKCEQNLGHDTMYWYKQDSKKFLKIMFSYNNKELIINETVPNRFSPKSPDKAHLNLHINSLELGDSAVYFCASRAGGRMNTEAFFGQGTRLTVV.

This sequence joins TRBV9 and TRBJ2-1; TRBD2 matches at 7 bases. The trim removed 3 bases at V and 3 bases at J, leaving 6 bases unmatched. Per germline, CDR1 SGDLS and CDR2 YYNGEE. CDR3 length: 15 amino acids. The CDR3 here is CASSGGEGGYNEQFF. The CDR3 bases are TGTGCCAGCAGCGGAGGGGAGGGAGGCTACAATGAGCAGTTCTTC.

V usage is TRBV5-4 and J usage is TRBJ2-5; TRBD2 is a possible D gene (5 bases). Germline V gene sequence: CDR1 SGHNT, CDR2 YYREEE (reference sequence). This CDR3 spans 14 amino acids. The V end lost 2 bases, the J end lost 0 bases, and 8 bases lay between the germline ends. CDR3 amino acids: CASSFDGNQETQYF. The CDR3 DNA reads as TGTGCCAGCAGCTTTGACGGGAACCAAGAGACCCAGTACTTC. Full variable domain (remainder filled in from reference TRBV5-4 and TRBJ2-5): ETGVTQSPTHLIKTRGQQVTLRCSSQSGHNTVSWYQQALGQGPQFIFQYYREEENGRGNFPPRFSGLQFPNYSSELNVNALELDDSALYLCASSFDGNQETQYFGPGTRLLVL.